This TCR beta chain was sequenced in a study of shared clonotypes between healthy human individuals. Study-wide results and caveats: In this cohort, only blood was sampled, and tissue repertoires likely differ.

As regards this clone: Antigen unknown.

Libraries were prepared by immunoSEQ multiplex PCR; TCRdb keeps only in-frame clonotypes and omits some of them. The sample contains 400,000 to 500,000 clones, around 80% of which appear only once. The TCR originated in a woman between 40 and 55 years old in good health. Some clones in this sample may be carry-over from other donors' samples. The source material was PBMCs.

The CDR3 protein is CASSFTGLAGNEQFF. DNA of the CDR3: TGTGCCAGCAGTTTTACGGGACTAGCGGGAAATGAGCAGTTCTTC. This rearrangement joins TRBV28 to TRBJ2-1, with 13 bases that match TRBD2. Germline V gene data show CDR1 as MDHEN and CDR2 as SYDVKM. The CDR3 is made up of 15 amino acids. Trimming removed 3 bases from V and 7 bases from J; junction bases left unmatched: 3.